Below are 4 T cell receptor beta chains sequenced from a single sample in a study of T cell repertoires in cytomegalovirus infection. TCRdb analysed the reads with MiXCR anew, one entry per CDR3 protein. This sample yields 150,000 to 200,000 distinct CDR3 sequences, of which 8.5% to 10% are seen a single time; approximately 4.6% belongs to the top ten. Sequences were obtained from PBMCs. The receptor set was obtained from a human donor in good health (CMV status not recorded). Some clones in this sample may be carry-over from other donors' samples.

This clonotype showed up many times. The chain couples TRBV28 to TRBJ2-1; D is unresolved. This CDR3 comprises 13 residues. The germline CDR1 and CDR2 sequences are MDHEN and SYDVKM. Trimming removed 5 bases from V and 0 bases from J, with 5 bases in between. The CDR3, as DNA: TGTGCCAGCAGTAGGGACTCCTACAATGAGCAGTTCTTC. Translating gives CASSRDSYNEQFF.

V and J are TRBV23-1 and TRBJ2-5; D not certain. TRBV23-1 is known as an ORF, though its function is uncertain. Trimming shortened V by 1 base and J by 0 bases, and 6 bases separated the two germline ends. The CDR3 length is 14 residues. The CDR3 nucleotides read TGCGCCAGCAGTCAATTCAGCTACCAAGAGACCCAGTACTTC. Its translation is CASSQFSYQETQYF.

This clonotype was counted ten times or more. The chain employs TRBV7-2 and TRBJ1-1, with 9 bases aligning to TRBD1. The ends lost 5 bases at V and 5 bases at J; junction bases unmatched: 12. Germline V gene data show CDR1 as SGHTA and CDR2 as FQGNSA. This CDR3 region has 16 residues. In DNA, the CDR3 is TGTGCCAGCAGCATAACCGGGACAGGGATGAGGACTGAAGCTTTCTTT. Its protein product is CASSITGTGMRTEAFF.

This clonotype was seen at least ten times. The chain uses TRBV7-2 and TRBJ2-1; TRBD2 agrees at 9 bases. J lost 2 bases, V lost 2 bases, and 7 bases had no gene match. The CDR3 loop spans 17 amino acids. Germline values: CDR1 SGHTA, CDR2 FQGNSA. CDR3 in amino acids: CASSLMGSGGPYNEQFF. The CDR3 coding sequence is TGTGCCAGCAGCTTAATGGGTAGCGGGGGCCCCTACAATGAGCAGTTCTTC.